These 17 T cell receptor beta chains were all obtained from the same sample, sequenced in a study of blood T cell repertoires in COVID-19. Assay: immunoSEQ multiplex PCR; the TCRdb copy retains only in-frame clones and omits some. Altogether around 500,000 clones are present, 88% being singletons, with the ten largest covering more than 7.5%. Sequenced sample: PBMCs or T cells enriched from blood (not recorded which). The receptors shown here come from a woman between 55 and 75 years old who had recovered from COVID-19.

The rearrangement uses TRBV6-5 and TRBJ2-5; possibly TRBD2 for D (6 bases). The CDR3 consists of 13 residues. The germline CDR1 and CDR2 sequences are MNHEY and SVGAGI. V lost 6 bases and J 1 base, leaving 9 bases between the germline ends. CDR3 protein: CASRSSGQETQYF. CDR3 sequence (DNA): TGTGCCAGCAGGAGTAGCGGCCAAGAGACCCAGTACTTC.

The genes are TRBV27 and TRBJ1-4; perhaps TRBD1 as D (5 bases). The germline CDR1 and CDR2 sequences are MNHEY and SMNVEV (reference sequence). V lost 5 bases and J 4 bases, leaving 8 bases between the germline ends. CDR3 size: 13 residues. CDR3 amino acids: CASSGGNNEKLFF. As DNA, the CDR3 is TGTGCCAGCAGTGGGGGGAATAATGAAAAACTGTTTTTT.

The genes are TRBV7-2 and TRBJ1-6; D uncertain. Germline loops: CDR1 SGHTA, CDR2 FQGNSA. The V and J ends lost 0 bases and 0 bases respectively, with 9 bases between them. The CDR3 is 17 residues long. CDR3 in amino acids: CASSLAGRSSYNSPLHF. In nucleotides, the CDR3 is TGTGCCAGCAGCTTAGCTGGGAGAAGCTCCTATAATTCACCCCTCCACTTT.

CDR3 DNA: TGTGCCAGCAGCTCGGGACAGGGTGGTCGCAATCAGCCCCAGCATTTT. Its protein product is CASSSGQGGRNQPQHF. V usage is TRBV5-8 and J usage is TRBJ1-5; 9 nucleotides line up with TRBD1. The V gene's germline CDR1 is SGHTS and CDR2 YDEGEE. The V and J ends lost 3 bases and 2 bases, in that order; junction bases with no gene match: 6. This CDR3 comprises 16 residues.

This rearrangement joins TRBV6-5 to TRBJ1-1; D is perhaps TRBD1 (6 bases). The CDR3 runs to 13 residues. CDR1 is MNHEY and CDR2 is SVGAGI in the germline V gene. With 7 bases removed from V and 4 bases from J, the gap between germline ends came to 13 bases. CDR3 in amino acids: CASTEGGPTEAFF. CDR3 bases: TGTGCCAGCACCGAGGGGGGGCCCACTGAAGCTTTCTTT.

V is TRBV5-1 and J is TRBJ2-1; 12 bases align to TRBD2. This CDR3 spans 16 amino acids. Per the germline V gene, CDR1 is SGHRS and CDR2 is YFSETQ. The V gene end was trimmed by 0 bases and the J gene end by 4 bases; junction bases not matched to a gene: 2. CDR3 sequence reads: CASSLGGLAGYNEQFF. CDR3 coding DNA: TGCGCCAGCAGCTTGGGAGGACTAGCGGGGTACAATGAGCAGTTCTTC.

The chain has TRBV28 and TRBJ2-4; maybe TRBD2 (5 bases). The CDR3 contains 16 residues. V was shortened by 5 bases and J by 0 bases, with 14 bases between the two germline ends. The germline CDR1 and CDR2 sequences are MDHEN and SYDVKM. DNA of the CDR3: TGTGCCAGCAGTCCCCCTGGGAGTCTAGCCAAAAACATTCAGTACTTC. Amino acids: CASSPPGSLAKNIQYF.

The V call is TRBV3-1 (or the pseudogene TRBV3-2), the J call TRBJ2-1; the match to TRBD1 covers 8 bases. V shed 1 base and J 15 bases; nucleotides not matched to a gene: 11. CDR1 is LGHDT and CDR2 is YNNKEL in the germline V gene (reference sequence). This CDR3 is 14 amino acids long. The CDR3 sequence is CASSQGIAGTGAFF. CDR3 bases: TGTGCCAGCAGCCAAGGGATTGCCGGGACAGGTGCGTTCTTC.

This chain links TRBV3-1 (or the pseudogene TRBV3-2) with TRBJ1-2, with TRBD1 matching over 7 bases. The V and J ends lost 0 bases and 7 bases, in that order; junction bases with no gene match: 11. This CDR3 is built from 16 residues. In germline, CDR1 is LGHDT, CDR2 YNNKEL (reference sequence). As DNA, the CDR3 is TGTGCCAGCAGCCAAGACCCGGGACAGAGGGGAATTGGCTACACCTTC. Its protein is CASSQDPGQRGIGYTF.

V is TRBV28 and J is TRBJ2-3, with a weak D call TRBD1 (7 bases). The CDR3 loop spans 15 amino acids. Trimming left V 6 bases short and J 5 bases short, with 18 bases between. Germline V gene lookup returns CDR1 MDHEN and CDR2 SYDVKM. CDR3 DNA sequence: TGTGCCAGCAGGGAAACAGGGGTCGGGGGAGATACGCAGTATTTT. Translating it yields CASRETGVGGDTQYF. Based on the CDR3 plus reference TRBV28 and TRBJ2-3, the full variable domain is DVKVTQSSRYLVKRTGEKVFLECVQDMDHENMFWYRQDPGLGLRLIYFSYDVKMKEKGDIPEGYSVSREKKERFSLILESASTNQTSMYLCASRETGVGGDTQYFGPGTRLTVL.

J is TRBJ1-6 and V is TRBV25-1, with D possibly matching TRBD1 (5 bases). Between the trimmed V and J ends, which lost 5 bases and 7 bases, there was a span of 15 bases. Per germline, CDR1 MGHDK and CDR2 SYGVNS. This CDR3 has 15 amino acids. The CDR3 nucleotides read TGTGCCAGCAGTTGGGGCGGTACAGAAAATTCACCCCTCCACTTT. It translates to CASSWGGTENSPLHF.

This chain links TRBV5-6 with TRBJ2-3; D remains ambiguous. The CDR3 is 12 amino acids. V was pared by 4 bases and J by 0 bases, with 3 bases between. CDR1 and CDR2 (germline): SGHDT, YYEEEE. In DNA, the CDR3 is TGTGCCAGCAGCGGCAGCACAGATACGCAGTATTTT. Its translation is CASSGSTDTQYF.

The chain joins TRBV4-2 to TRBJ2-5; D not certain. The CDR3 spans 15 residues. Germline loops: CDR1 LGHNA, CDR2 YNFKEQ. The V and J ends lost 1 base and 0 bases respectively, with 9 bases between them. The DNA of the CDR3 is TGTGCCAGCAGCCAAGGGCGGCCGTACCAAGAGACCCAGTACTTC. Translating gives CASSQGRPYQETQYF.

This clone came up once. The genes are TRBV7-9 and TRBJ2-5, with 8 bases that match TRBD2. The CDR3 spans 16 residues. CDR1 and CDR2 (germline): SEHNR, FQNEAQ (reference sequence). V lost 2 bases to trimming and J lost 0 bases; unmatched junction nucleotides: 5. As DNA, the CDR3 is TGTGCCAGCAGCTTAAGGCCTAGCGGGTACCAAGAGACCCAGTACTTC. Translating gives CASSLRPSGYQETQYF.

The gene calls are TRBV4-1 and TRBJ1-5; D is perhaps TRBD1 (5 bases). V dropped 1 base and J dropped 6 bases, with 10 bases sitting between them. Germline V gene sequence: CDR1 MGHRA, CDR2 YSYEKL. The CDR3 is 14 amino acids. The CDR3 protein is CASSQVPGFQPQHF. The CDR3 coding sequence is TGCGCCAGCAGCCAAGTTCCAGGGTTTCAGCCCCAGCATTTT.

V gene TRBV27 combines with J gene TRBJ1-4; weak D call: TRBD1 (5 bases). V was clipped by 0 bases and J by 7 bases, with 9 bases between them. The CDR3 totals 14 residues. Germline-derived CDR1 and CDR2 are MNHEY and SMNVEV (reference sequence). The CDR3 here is CASSLSGDGEKLFF. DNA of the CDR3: TGTGCCAGCAGTTTATCAGGGGATGGTGAAAAACTGTTTTTT.

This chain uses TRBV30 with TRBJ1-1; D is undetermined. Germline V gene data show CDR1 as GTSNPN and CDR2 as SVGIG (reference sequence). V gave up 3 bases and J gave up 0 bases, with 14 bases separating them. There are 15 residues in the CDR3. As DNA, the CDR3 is TGTGCCTGGAGCGGGGAAAGTTGGGTGAACACTGAAGCTTTCTTT. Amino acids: CAWSGESWVNTEAFF.